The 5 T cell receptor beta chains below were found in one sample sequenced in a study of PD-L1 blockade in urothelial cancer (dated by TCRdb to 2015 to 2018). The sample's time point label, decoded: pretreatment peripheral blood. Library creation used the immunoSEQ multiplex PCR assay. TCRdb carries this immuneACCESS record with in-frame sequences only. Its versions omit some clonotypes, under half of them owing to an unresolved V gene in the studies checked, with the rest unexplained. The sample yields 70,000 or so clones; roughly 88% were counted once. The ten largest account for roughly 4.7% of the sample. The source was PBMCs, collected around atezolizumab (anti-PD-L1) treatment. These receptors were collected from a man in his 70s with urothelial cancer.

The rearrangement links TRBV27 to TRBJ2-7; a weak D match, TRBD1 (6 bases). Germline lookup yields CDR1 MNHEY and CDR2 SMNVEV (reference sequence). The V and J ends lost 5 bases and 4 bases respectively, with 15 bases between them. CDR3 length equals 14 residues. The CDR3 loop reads CASSRNGQMYEQYF. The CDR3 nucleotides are TGTGCCAGCAGTCGAAACGGACAGATGTACGAGCAGTACTTC.

CDR3 region: CASRDRGNSNQPQHF. The CDR3 coding sequence is TGTGCCAGTAGAGACAGGGGGAATAGCAATCAGCCCCAGCATTTT. V gene TRBV19 combines with J gene TRBJ1-5, with 9 bases fitting TRBD1. CDR3 length: 15 residues. Germline CDR1 LNHDA, CDR2 SQIVND (reference sequence). V was pared by 6 bases and J by 0 bases, with 3 bases of the junction left unmatched.

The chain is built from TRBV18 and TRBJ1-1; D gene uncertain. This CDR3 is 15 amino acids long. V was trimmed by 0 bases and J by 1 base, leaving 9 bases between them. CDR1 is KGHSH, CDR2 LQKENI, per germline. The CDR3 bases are TGTGCCAGCTCACCACCGGCACGAGGGAACACTGAAGCTTTCTTT. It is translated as CASSPPARGNTEAFF.

This CDR3 is CASSLTYRGDGYTF. CDR3 sequence (DNA): TGTGCCAGCAGTTTAACCTACAGGGGCGATGGCTACACCTTC. The chain employs TRBV28 and TRBJ1-2; 7 bases agree with TRBD1. J was trimmed by 6 bases and V by 2 bases; bases with no gene match: 6. CDR1 MDHEN and CDR2 SYDVKM come from the germline V gene. The CDR3 runs 14 residues.

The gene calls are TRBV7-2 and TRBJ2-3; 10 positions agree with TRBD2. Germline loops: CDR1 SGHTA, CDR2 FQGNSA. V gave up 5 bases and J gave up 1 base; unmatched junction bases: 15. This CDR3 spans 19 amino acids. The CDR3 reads CASSAGGVAGGRGTDTQYF. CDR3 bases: TGTGCCAGCAGCGCGGGGGGGGTAGCGGGAGGCAGGGGCACAGATACGCAGTATTTT.